One sample yielded the 20 T cell receptor beta chains listed below, sequenced in a study of blood T cell repertoires in COVID-19. The protocol was immunoSEQ multiplex PCR, while the TCRdb copy is restricted to in-frame clones and leaves out a portion. The sample shows hundreds of thousands of clones, about 90% of them seen only once. Sequenced: peripheral blood. The source is a woman aged 45-65 years with COVID-19, enrolled during active disease.

This chain uses TRBV27 with TRBJ1-1; 9 bases map to TRBD1. V lost 5 bases, J lost 6 bases, and 7 bases stayed unmatched. Looked up from germline, CDR1 is MNHEY and CDR2 is SMNVEV (reference sequence). This CDR3 has 14 amino acids. The CDR3 loop is CASSLTGTGSEAFF. The CDR3 DNA reads as TGTGCCAGCAGTCTCACCGGGACAGGGTCTGAAGCTTTCTTT.

This rearrangement joins TRBV19 to TRBJ1-5; D is perhaps TRBD1 (6 bases). Germline CDR1 LNHDA, CDR2 SQIVND (reference sequence). This CDR3 comprises 15 residues. Trimming left V 8 bases short and J 9 bases short, with 23 bases between. In DNA form, the CDR3 reads TGTGCCAGTGAGCGGGGGCCAGCGCGTAGTTTGCCCCAGCATTTT. Residues: CASERGPARSLPQHF.

The CDR3 here is CATSDPAGFPDTQYF. The CDR3 nucleotides read TGTGCCACCAGTGATCCTGCGGGATTCCCTGATACGCAGTATTTT. This chain connects TRBV24-1 to TRBJ2-3, with TRBD2 as a possible D gene (6 bases). Germline lookup yields CDR1 KGHDR and CDR2 SFDVKD. Trimming stripped 3 bases from V and 6 bases from J, with 15 bases between. CDR3 length: 15 amino acids.

This chain links TRBV10-3 with TRBJ2-1; D might be TRBD2 (5 bases). The CDR3 consists of 15 residues. V was pared by 6 bases and J by 12 bases, with 24 bases between. From germline, CDR1 is ENHRY and CDR2 SYGVKD. The CDR3 nucleotides are TGTGCCATCAGCCTGACGGCCGATTCGGGGTTCGGGCAGTTCTTC. Its protein product is CAISLTADSGFGQFF.

This clone was counted once. V usage is TRBV28 and J usage is TRBJ2-1; the D gene is possibly TRBD2 (5 bases). CDR1 and CDR2 from the germline V gene are MDHEN and SYDVKM. This CDR3 has 16 residues. The germline V and J ends were trimmed by 2 bases and 0 bases, with 11 bases remaining between them. CDR3 nucleotides: TGTGCCAGCAGTTTAATAGCGCTTAACTCCTACAATGAGCAGTTCTTC. Protein product: CASSLIALNSYNEQFF.

The CDR3 nucleotides are TGTGCCAGCAGCCCCTCACCCCTAGCGGGACTATCCTACGAGCAGTACTTC. Its protein is CASSPSPLAGLSYEQYF. The V and J genes are TRBV11-3 and TRBJ2-7; 9 bases agree with TRBD2. Germline V gene sequence: CDR1 SGHNT, CDR2 YENEEA. The CDR3 spans 17 residues. V gave up 5 bases and J gave up 1 base; unmatched junction bases: 12.

The rearrangement uses TRBV6-5 and TRBJ2-2; TRBD1 matches 9 bases. V dropped 4 bases and J dropped 5; count of bases not matched to a gene: 5. CDR1 MNHEY and CDR2 SVGAGI come from the germline V gene. The CDR3 loop spans 15 amino acids. CDR3 DNA: TGTGCCAGCAGTTGGGGACAGGGAGATACCGGGGAGCTGTTTTTT. As protein: CASSWGQGDTGELFF.

The chain is built from TRBV25-1 and TRBJ1-1; 7 bases are shared with TRBD1. This CDR3 contains 13 residues. Germline CDR1 is MGHDK and CDR2 is SYGVNS. V lost 7 bases and J lost 6; bases outside the gene matches: 8. The CDR3 nucleotides are TGTGCCAGCATGGACAGGCGGAGAGCTGAAGCTTTCTTT. Translating gives CASMDRRRAEAFF. Full variable domain (outside the CDR3, taken from reference TRBV25-1 and TRBJ1-1): EADIYQTPRYLVIGTGKKITLECSQTMGHDKMYWYQQDPGMELHLIHYSYGVNSTEKGDLSSESTVSRIRTEHFPLTLESARPSHTSQYLCASMDRRRAEAFFGQGTRLTVV.

This clone appeared many times. The same CDR3 arises from other DNA sequences in this sample as well. This sequence joins TRBV18 and TRBJ1-3; D is perhaps TRBD1 (6 bases). Germline V gene lookup returns CDR1 KGHSH and CDR2 LQKENI. The ends were cut back, 11 bases at V and 0 bases at J, with 14 bases in the middle. This CDR3 contains 14 residues. CDR3 coding DNA: TGTGCCTCCAGGGACACGGCCTCTGGAAACACCATATATTTT. Residues: CASRDTASGNTIYF.

The chain employs TRBV10-3 and TRBJ2-1; 14 positions agree with TRBD2. Per germline, CDR1 ENHRY and CDR2 SYGVKD. After removal of 2 bases from V and 6 bases from J, the junction contained 3 bases not matched to a gene. CDR3 size: 16 residues. The CDR3 here is CAISERLAGGANEQFF. CDR3 sequence (DNA): TGTGCCATCAGTGAGAGACTAGCGGGAGGGGCCAATGAGCAGTTCTTC.

In this sample, this clone turned up once. The chain employs TRBV19 and TRBJ2-1; 8 bases line up with TRBD1. The ends lost 5 bases at V and 8 bases at J; junction bases unmatched: 11. CDR3 length: 15 residues. The germline V gene has CDR1 LNHDA and CDR2 SQIVND (reference sequence). The CDR3 spells CASSLTAGGRYEQFF. As DNA, the CDR3 is TGTGCCAGTAGTTTAACGGCAGGGGGCAGATATGAGCAGTTCTTC.

The rearrangement joins TRBV5-4 to TRBJ2-5, with 9 bases lining up with TRBD1. From germline, CDR1 is SGHNT and CDR2 YYREEE (reference sequence). The CDR3 runs 14 residues. V was pared by 0 bases and J by 4 bases, with 1 base of the junction left unmatched. The CDR3 protein is CASSLGDRAETQYF. DNA of the CDR3: TGTGCCAGCAGCTTGGGGGACAGGGCAGAGACCCAGTACTTC.

The chain uses TRBV9 and TRBJ2-2; 16 nucleotides agree with TRBD2. The germline V gene encodes CDR1 SGDLS and CDR2 YYNGEE. The V segment lost 0 bases and the J segment 6 bases; nucleotides outside the gene matches: 11. This CDR3 spans 20 amino acids. CDR3 in amino acids: CASSVAPGLAGGYRAGELFF. As DNA, the CDR3 is TGTGCCAGCAGCGTAGCCCCGGGACTAGCGGGAGGGTATCGGGCCGGGGAGCTGTTTTTT.

This sequence joins TRBV10-2 and TRBJ2-1; TRBD2 matches at 9 bases. Germline CDR1 WSHSY, CDR2 SAAADI. Unmatched junction bases numbered 2, after V lost 4 bases and J lost 4 bases. The CDR3 covers 14 residues. CDR3 in DNA: TGCGCCAGCAGTGCGACTAGCGGATACAATGAGCAGTTCTTC. Residues: CASSATSGYNEQFF.

This clone was counted a few times. The chain combines TRBV3-1 (or the pseudogene TRBV3-2) with TRBJ1-1; D is unresolved. This CDR3 comprises 14 residues. V lost 5 bases to trimming and J lost 0 bases, with 10 bases between them. Per germline, CDR1 LGHDT and CDR2 YNNKEL (reference sequence). The CDR3 DNA reads as TGTGCCAGCAGCTCTAGACTGATGAACACTGAAGCTTTCTTT. This codes for CASSSRLMNTEAFF.

The rearrangement links TRBV7-6 to TRBJ2-1; TRBD1 might be the D (8 bases). With 1 base removed from V and 8 bases from J, the gap between germline ends came to 15 bases. The CDR3 spans 15 residues. From germline, CDR1 is SGHVS and CDR2 FNYEAQ. CDR3 sequence (DNA): TGTGCCAGCAGCTTAGAGTACAGGGGGAGGGATGAGCAGTTCTTC. As protein: CASSLEYRGRDEQFF.

The gene calls are TRBV6-5 and TRBJ2-3; 7 nucleotides align to TRBD2. V lost 3 bases and J lost 2; bases outside the gene matches: 5. The CDR3 has 15 amino acids. From germline, CDR1 is MNHEY and CDR2 SVGAGI. The CDR3, as DNA: TGTGCCAGCAGTTATAAAGCGGGAAACACAGATACGCAGTATTTT. Protein: CASSYKAGNTDTQYF.

The chain combines TRBV6-2 or TRBV6-3 with TRBJ2-7, with D maybe TRBD1 (6 bases). Per germline, CDR1 MNHEY and CDR2 SVGEGT. This CDR3 comprises 14 residues. The ends were cut back, 3 bases at V and 5 bases at J, with 14 bases in the middle. The CDR3: CASSYGGRGHEQYF. The CDR3 DNA sequence: TGTGCCAGCAGTTATGGGGGCAGGGGCCACGAGCAGTACTTC.

This chain links TRBV9 with TRBJ2-7; D is uncertain. The germline CDR1 and CDR2 sequences are SGDLS and YYNGEE. The V gene lost 3 bases and the J gene lost 4 bases, with 8 bases spanning the gap. The CDR3 has 12 amino acids. The CDR3 is CASSASDYEQYF. In DNA, the CDR3 is TGTGCCAGCAGCGCTTCAGATTACGAGCAGTACTTC.

This clone was counted once. The chain couples TRBV3-1 (or the pseudogene TRBV3-2) to TRBJ1-4; 7 bases line up with TRBD1. CDR3 length equals 13 residues. Losses at the gene ends were 3 bases for V and 8 bases for J; bases not matched to a gene: 3. Germline-derived CDR1 and CDR2 are LGHDT and YNNKEL (reference sequence). The CDR3 DNA reads as TGTGCCAGCAGCCACAGAGGGGGCGAAAAACTGTTTTTT. Its protein product is CASSHRGGEKLFF.